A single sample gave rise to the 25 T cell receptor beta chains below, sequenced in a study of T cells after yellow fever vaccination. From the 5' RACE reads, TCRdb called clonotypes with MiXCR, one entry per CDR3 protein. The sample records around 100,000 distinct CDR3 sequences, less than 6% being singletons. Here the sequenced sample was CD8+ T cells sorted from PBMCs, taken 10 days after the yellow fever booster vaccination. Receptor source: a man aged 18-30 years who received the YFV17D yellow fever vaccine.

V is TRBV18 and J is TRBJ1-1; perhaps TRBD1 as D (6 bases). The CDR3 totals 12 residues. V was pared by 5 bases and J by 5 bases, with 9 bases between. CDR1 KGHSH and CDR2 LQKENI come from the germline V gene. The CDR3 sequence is CASSERGTEAFF. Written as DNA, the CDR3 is TGTGCCAGCTCAGAGAGGGGGACTGAAGCTTTCTTT.

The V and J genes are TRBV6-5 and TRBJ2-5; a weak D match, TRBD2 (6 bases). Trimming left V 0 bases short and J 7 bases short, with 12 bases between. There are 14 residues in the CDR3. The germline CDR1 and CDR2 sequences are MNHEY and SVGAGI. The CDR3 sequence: CASSYSSLALTQYF. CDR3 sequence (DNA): TGTGCCAGCAGTTACTCGAGCCTAGCGTTGACCCAGTACTTC.

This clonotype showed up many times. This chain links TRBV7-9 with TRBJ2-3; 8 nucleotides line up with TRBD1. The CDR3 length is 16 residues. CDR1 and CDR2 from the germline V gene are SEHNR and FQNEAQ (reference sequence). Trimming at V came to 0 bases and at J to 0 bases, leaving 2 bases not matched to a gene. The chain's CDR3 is CASSLARTGSTDTQYF. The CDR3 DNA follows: TGTGCCAGCAGCTTAGCCCGGACAGGGAGCACAGATACGCAGTATTTT.

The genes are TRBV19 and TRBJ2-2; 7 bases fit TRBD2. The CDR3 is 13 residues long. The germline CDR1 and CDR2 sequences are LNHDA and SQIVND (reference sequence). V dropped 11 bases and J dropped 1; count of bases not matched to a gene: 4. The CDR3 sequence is CAAWGGNTGELFF. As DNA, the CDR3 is TGTGCCGCATGGGGGGGGAACACCGGGGAGCTGTTTTTT. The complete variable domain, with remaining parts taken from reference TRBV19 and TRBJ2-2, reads DGGITQSPKYLFRKEGQNVTLSCEQNLNHDAMYWYRQDPGQGLRLIYYSQIVNDFQKGDIAEGYSVSREKKESFPLTVTSAQKNPTAFYLCAAWGGNTGELFFGEGSRLTVL.

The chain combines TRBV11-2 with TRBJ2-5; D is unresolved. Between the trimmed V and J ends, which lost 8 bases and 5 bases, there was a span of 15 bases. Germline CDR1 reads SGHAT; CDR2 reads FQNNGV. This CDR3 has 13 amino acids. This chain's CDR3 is CASLPYLGETQYF. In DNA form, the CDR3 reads TGTGCCAGCCTGCCCTATCTGGGGGAGACCCAGTACTTC. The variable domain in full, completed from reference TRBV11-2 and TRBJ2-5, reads EAGVAQSPRYKIIEKRQSVAFWCNPISGHATLYWYQQILGQGPKLLIQFQNNGVVDDSQLPKDRFSAERLKGVDSTLKIQPAKLEDSAVYLCASLPYLGETQYFGPGTRLLVL.

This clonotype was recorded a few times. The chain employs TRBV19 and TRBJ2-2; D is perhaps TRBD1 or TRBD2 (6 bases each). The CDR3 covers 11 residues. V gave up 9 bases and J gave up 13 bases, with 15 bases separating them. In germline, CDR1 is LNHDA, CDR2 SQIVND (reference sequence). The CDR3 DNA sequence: TGTGCCAGCAGACTGGGGGGCGTGCTGTTTTTT. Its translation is CASRLGGVLFF.

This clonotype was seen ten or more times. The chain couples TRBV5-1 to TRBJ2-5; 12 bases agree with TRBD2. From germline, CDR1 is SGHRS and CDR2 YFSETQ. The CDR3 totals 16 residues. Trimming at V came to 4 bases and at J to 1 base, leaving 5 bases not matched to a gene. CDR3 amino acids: CASSPTSGGPQETQYF. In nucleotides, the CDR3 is TGCGCCAGCAGCCCGACTAGCGGGGGCCCCCAAGAGACCCAGTACTTC.

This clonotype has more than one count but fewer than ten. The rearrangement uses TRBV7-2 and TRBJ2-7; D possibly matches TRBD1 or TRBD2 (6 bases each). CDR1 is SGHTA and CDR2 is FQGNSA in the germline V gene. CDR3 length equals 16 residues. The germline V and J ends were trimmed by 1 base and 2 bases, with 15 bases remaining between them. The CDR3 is CASSLEGEDPTYEQYF. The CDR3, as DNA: TGTGCCAGCAGCTTAGAGGGGGAGGACCCGACCTACGAGCAGTACTTC.

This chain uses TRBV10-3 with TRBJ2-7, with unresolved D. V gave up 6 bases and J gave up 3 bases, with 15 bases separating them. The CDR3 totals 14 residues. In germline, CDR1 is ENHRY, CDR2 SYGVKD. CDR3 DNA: TGTGCCATCAGCGACACCGAGATGATCTACGAGCAGTACTTC. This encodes CAISDTEMIYEQYF.

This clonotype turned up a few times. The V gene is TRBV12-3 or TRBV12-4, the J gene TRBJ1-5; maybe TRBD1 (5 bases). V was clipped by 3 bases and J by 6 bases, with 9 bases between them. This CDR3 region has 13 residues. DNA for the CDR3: TGTGCCAGCAGTTTCGGGGGAGCTCAGCCCCAGCATTTT. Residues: CASSFGGAQPQHF.

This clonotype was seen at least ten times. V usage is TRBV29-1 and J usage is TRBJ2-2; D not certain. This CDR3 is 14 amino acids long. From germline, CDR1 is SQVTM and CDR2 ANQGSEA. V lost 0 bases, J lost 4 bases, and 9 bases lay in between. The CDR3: CSVEDLSSTGELFF. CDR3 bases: TGCAGCGTTGAAGATCTTTCGAGCACCGGGGAGCTGTTTTTT.

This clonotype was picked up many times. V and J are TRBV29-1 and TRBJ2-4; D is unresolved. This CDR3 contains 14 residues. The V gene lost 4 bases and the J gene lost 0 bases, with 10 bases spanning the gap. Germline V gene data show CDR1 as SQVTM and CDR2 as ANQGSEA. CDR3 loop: CSVAHPGAKNIQYF. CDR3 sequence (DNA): TGCAGCGTTGCTCACCCGGGAGCCAAAAACATTCAGTACTTC.

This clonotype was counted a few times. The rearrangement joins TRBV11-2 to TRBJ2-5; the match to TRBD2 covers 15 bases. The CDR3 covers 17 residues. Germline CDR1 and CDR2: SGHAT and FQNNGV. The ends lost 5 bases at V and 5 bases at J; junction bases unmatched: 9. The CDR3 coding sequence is TGTGCCAGCAGCCCAGAGGGACTAGCGGGGGGAGTGGAGACCCAGTACTTC. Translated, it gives CASSPEGLAGGVETQYF.

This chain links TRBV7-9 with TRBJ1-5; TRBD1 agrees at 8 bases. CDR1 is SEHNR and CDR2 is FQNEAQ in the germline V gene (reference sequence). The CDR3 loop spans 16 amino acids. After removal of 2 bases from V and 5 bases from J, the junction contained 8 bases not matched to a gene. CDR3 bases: TGTGCCAGCAGCTTACGGTTGGAGACAGGGGATCAGCCCCAGCATTTT. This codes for CASSLRLETGDQPQHF.

In DNA, the CDR3 is TGCGCCAGCAGCCAGGCCAGGCCCGGAGGTAATGAGCAGTTCTTC. It is translated as CASSQARPGGNEQFF. The chain joins TRBV4-1 to TRBJ2-1; D might be TRBD2 (5 bases). Trimming cost V 3 bases and J 7 bases, with 16 bases left between them. CDR1 MGHRA and CDR2 YSYEKL come from the germline V gene. The CDR3 totals 15 residues.

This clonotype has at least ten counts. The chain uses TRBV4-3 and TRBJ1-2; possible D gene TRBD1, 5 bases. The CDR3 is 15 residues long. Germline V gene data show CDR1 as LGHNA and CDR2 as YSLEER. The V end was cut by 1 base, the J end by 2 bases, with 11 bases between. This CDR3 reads CASSQADRGNYGYTF. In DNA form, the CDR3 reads TGCGCCAGCAGCCAAGCTGACAGAGGAAACTATGGCTACACCTTC.

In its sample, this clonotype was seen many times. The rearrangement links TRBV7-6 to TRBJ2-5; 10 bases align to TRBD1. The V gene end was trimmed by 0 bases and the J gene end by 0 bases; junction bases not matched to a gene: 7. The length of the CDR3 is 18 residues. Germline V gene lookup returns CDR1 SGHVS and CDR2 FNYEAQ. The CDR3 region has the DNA TGTGCCAGCAGCTTAGCCGGACCGGGACAGGGGCACCAAGAGACCCAGTACTTC. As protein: CASSLAGPGQGHQETQYF.

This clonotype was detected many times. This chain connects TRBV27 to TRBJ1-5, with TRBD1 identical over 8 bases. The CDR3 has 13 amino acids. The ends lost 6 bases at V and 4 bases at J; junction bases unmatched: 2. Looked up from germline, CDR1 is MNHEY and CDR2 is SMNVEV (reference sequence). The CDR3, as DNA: TGTGCCAGCAGGCGGACAGGGAATCAGCCCCAGCATTTT. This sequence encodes CASRRTGNQPQHF.

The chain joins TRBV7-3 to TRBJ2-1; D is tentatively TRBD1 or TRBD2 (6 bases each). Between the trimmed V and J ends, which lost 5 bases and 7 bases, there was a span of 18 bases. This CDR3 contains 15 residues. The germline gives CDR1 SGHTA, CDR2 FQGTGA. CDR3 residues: CASSQGGGGQNEQFF. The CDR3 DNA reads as TGTGCCAGCAGCCAGGGCGGAGGGGGGCAGAATGAGCAGTTCTTC.

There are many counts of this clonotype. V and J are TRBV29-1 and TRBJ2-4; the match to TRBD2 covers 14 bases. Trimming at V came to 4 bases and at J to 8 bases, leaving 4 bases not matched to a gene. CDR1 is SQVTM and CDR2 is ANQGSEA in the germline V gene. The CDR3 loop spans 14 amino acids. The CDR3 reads CSVGLAGGQDIQYF. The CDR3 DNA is TGCAGCGTTGGACTAGCGGGGGGGCAGGACATTCAGTACTTC.

In DNA form, the CDR3 reads TGCAGCGTACAGCTGACAGGGGGCTCCTACGAGCAGTACTTC. Translated: CSVQLTGGSYEQYF. The rearrangement joins TRBV29-1 to TRBJ2-7; TRBD1 matches 9 bases. The CDR3 loop spans 14 amino acids. Trimming took 6 bases from V and 0 from J; bases not matched to a gene: 6. Germline V gene data show CDR1 as SQVTM and CDR2 as ANQGSEA.

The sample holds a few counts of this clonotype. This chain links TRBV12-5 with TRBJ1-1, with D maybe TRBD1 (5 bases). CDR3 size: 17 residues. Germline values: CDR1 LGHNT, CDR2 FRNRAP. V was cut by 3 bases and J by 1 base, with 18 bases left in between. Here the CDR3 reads CASGFALPGTANTEAFF. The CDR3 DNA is TGTGCTAGTGGTTTCGCCCTTCCCGGGACGGCGAACACTGAAGCTTTCTTT.

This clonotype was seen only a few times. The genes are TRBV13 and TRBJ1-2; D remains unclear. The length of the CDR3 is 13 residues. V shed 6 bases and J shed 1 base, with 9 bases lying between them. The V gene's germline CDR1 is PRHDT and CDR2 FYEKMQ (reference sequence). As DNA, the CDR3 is TGTGCCAGCAGTTATGGGGTTAACTATGGCTACACCTTC. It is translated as CASSYGVNYGYTF.

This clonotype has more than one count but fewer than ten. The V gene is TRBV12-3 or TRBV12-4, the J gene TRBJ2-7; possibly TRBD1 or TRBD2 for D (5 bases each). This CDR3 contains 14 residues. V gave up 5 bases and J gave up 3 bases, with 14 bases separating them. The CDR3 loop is CASSPRGRDYEQYF. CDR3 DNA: TGTGCCAGCAGTCCTCGGGGCAGGGACTACGAGCAGTACTTC.

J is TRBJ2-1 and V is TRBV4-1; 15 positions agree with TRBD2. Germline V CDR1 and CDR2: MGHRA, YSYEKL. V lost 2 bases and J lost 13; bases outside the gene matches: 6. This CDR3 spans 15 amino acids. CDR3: CASSQRTSGGGDQFF. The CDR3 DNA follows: TGCGCCAGCAGCCAACGGACTAGCGGGGGGGGCGACCAGTTCTTC.